Listed below are T cell receptor beta chains from one sample, sequenced in a study of CD8+ T cells in alopecia areata. This table comes from immunoSEQ multiplex PCR, and its TCRdb copy is limited to in-frame clones, with some not included. The table shows under 350,000 clones, with about 62% occurring only once. Sample: CD4+ T cells sorted from blood, taken at week 24, from a patient treated with tofacitinib. The receptor source for this set is a human donor with alopecia areata. Both conserved end residues are part of each CDR3. D genes are given only for firm matches. Where a row states a size, it is once, few, many or the class of an expanded clone; other rows omit it.

TRBD1	TRBV29-1	TRBJ2-7	.	TGCAGCGTTGGATGGATTCAGGGGGTTAAGTACGAGCAGTACTTC	CSVGWIQGVKYEQYF
TRBD2	TRBV7-2	TRBJ2-1	.	TGTGCCAGCCAGACTAGCGGGGGATTCTACAATGAGCAGTTCTTC	CASQTSGGFYNEQFF
.	TRBV18	TRBJ2-7	.	TGTGCCAGCTCACCAAGCGTATCTCACTACGAGCAGTACTTC	CASSPSVSHYEQYF
.	TRBV9	TRBJ1-1	.	TGTGCCAGCAGCGGGAGAAGATCTGAAGCTTTCTTT	CASSGRRSEAFF
TRBD1	TRBV7-2	TRBJ1-6	.	TGTGCCAGCAGCTTAGGTGGGACAGTTAATTCACCCCTCCACTTT	CASSLGGTVNSPLHF
.	TRBV5-1	TRBJ1-6	.	TGCGCCAGCAGTTATGTGGATTCACCCCTCCACTTT	CASSYVDSPLHF
TRBD1	TRBV28	TRBJ2-2	few	TGTGCCAGCAGACGACAGGGGTTTAGGACCGGGGAGCTGTTTTTT	CASRRQGFRTGELFF
.	TRBV30	TRBJ1-1	once	TGTGCCTGGAGTGTTTCAGGGGATGCTTTCTTT	CAWSVSGDAFF
TRBD2	TRBV28	TRBJ2-3	.	TGTGCCAGCAGTCTCCCCGTAGCGGGGGGGCGTACGCAGTATTTT	CASSLPVAGGRTQYF
.	TRBV10-2	TRBJ1-5	.	TGCGCCAGCAGCCCCGGGCGGGGGCATCAGCCCCAGCATTTT	CASSPGRGHQPQHF
.	TRBV30	TRBJ1-1	.	TGTGCCTTTTCGGATATGAACACTGAAGCTTTCTTT	CAFSDMNTEAFF
TRBD1	TRBV5-1	TRBJ2-4	.	TGCGCCAGCAGCTTGGGTGGGACAGGGTCCCTCATTCAGTACTTC	CASSLGGTGSLIQYF
TRBD1	TRBV7-2	TRBJ2-1	few	TGTGCCAGCAGCTACGGACAGGAGTCCTCGGGGCGGCAGTTCTTC	CASSYGQESSGRQFF
.	TRBV6-5	TRBJ2-1	.	TGTGCCAGCAGTTACTCCGGTAGAGAGCAGTTCTTC	CASSYSGREQFF
.	TRBV28	TRBJ2-5	.	TGTGCCAGCAGTTTGCAGGCGTCCCAGTACTTC	CASSLQASQYF
.	TRBV30	TRBJ1-2	.	TGTGCCTGGAGTGTGGGGCTCCAAAACTATGGCTACACCTTC	CAWSVGLQNYGYTF
TRBD2	TRBV7-9	TRBJ2-7	.	TGTGCCAGCAGTGTAGCGGGGGTAACCTACGAGCAGTACTTC	CASSVAGVTYEQYF
.	TRBV5-1	TRBJ1-2	few	TGCGCCAGCAGCTTGGGAGGGAACCCCTATGGCTACACCTTC	CASSLGGNPYGYTF
TRBD1	TRBV9	TRBJ2-5	.	TGTGCCAGCAGCGTGAGGGGGCTCCTAGAGACCCAGTACTTC	CASSVRGLLETQYF
TRBD1	TRBV11-2	TRBJ2-4	.	TGTGCCAGCAGCTTGGGGACAGGTTTTAACCTCTTAGCCAAAAACATTCAGTACTTC	CASSLGTGFNLLAKNIQYF
.	TRBV29-1	TRBJ1-2	.	TGCAGCGTTGACCCGCCCGACAGAAAGAACTATGGCTACACCTTC	CSVDPPDRKNYGYTF
.	TRBV29-1	TRBJ1-2	.	TGCAGCGTGACCGGGATTTCTAACTATGGCTACACCTTC	CSVTGISNYGYTF
.	TRBV30	TRBJ1-2	.	TGTGCCTGGAGTGTACGGCGGAGCTATGGCTACACCTTC	CAWSVRRSYGYTF
.	TRBV18	TRBJ2-6	few	TGTGCCAGCTCACCTAGACTCTCTGGGGCCAACGTCCTGACTTTC	CASSPRLSGANVLTF
.	TRBV4-1	TRBJ1-2	.	TGCGCCAGCAGCCCGCGACACCAACGACAGCCGAACTATGGCTACACCTTC	CASSPRHQRQPNYGYTF
TRBD1	TRBV2	TRBJ2-1	.	TGTGCCAGCGCCGGGACAGCGAGCAATGAGCAGTTCTTC	CASAGTASNEQFF
.	TRBV30	TRBJ1-5	.	TGTGCCTGGAACTCTGGAAGGAGCAATCAGCCCCAGCATTTT	CAWNSGRSNQPQHF